This T cell receptor (beta chain) was documented in a study of T cell repertoires in cytomegalovirus infection. TCRdb ran MiXCR on the reads and lists one entry per CDR3 protein. This table holds 450,000 to 600,000 distinct CDR3 sequences, 10% to 12% found once. The V and J ends lost 10 bases and 0 bases respectively, with 15 bases between them. Germline V gives CDR1 KGHDR, CDR2 SFDVKD. The CDR3 contains 15 residues. What was sequenced was PBMCs. The chain joins TRBV24-1 to TRBJ2-4, with a weak D call TRBD2 (6 bases). This receptor was identified in a human donor in good health (CMV status not recorded). Some clones in this sample may be carry-over from other donors' samples. DNA for the CDR3: TGTGCCACTCCGATAGGAGGGGAAGCCAAAAACATTCAGTACTTC. It translates to CATPIGGEAKNIQYF.